This T cell receptor beta chain was sequenced during a study of cytomegalovirus exposure and HLA in healthy donors. Study as a whole: Researchers previously reported finding about 110 million unique TCR beta sequences from approximately 200 million T cells. General study points: The study listed approximately 170 cytomegalovirus-associated TCR beta chains. Reports indicate that TCR beta sequences accurately predicted the HLA-A and HLA-B alleles of most subjects.

This clone was seen a single time. Its specificity is not known. The CDR3 spans 14 residues. V lost 4 bases, J lost 1 base, and 11 bases lay in between. Germline assignment: CDR1 SGHRS and CDR2 YFSETQ. PCR employed 60 Vbeta and 13 Jbeta primers. Sequencing used immunoSEQ multiplex PCR; TCRdb keeps in-frame clones, though not all of them. The top ten hold around 6% of the sample, which has fewer than 200,000 clones, about three quarters seen once. This clonotype originated in a man aged 35 to 55 in good health and CMV-seronegative. The chain employs TRBV5-1 and TRBJ2-5; D perhaps matches TRBD1 (6 bases). Sequencing was carried out using PBMCs. CDR3 protein: CASSPDSSQETQYF. The CDR3 DNA sequence: TGCGCCAGCAGCCCGGACAGTTCCCAAGAGACCCAGTACTTC.